The 27 T cell receptor beta chains in this list originate from one sample, sequenced in a study of chemoradiotherapy in HPV16-positive cancers. Data came from immunoSEQ multiplex PCR; TCRdb stores just in-frame clones and leaves some out. The repertoire includes thousands of clones, around two thirds of them detected once, and 25% to 40% sits in the top ten. This material was acquired from a patient who underwent chemoradiotherapy. The receptors originated from a human donor with HPV-associated anogenital cancer.

This clone was counted a single time. This chain links TRBV14 with TRBJ1-3, with D hard to call. The CDR3 contains 15 residues. Trimming left V 6 bases short and J 4 bases short, with 16 bases between. Germline CDR1 reads SGHDN; CDR2 reads FVKESK. The CDR3 coding sequence is TGTGCCAGCAGTCGATTCGCAACGCCAGGAAACACCATATATTTT. Residues: CASSRFATPGNTIYF. Based on the CDR3 plus reference TRBV14 and TRBJ1-3, the full variable domain is EAGVTQFPSHSVIEKGQTVTLRCDPISGHDNLYWYRRVMGKEIKFLLHFVKESKQDESGMPNNRFLAERTGGTYSTLKVQPAELEDSGVYFCASSRFATPGNTIYFGEGSWLTVV.

The rearrangement joins TRBV7-6 to TRBJ2-2; TRBD2 agrees at 9 bases. Germline V gene lookup returns CDR1 SGHVS and CDR2 FNYEAQ. V lost 5 bases to trimming and J lost 6 bases; unmatched junction nucleotides: 7. This CDR3 is 15 amino acids long. The CDR3 nucleotides read TGTGCCAGCAGCACCGGACTAGCGAAGGCCGGGGAGCTGTTTTTT. Amino acids: CASSTGLAKAGELFF.

The rearrangement uses TRBV28 and TRBJ2-3; 15 bases are shared with TRBD2. CDR3 size: 19 residues. Germline CDR1 reads MDHEN; CDR2 reads SYDVKM. The J segment lost 4 bases and the V segment lost 5 bases, leaving 13 bases of the junction unmatched. CDR3 region: CASSPYEGLAGGGADTQYF. Here the CDR3 DNA reads TGTGCCAGCAGTCCGTATGAGGGACTAGCGGGGGGAGGCGCAGATACGCAGTATTTT.

This chain links TRBV7-9 with TRBJ1-3; D ambiguous. CDR3 length: 15 amino acids. CDR1 SEHNR and CDR2 FQNEAQ come from the germline V gene (reference sequence). V lost 5 bases and J 4 bases, leaving 15 bases between the germline ends. The CDR3 nucleotides read TGTGCCAGCAGCCCGCGCGTAGGGATGGGAAACACCATATATTTT. It specifies CASSPRVGMGNTIYF.

This chain uses TRBV27 with TRBJ2-7, with a possible D match to TRBD2 (5 bases). CDR3 length: 14 amino acids. Trimming pared 7 bases from V and 1 base from J, leaving 14 bases between. Looked up from germline, CDR1 is MNHEY and CDR2 is SMNVEV (reference sequence). CDR3 in DNA: TGTGCCAGCACCCCCTTGAGCGGATCCTACGAGCAGTACTTC. The encoded protein is CASTPLSGSYEQYF.

The CDR3 DNA is TGTGCCAGCAGCTTACTTACTACTGGAAACACCATATATTTT. It specifies CASSLLTTGNTIYF. V is TRBV7-9 and J is TRBJ1-3, with unresolved D. The CDR3 is made up of 14 amino acids. Trimming took 2 bases from V and 2 from J, leaving 7 bases between them. Germline V gives CDR1 SEHNR, CDR2 FQNEAQ (reference sequence).

The chain employs TRBV5-6 and TRBJ1-2, with D tentatively TRBD1 (5 bases). Germline CDR1 and CDR2: SGHDT and YYEEEE. The CDR3 spans 17 residues. V was clipped by 0 bases and J by 7 bases, with 22 bases between them. This chain's CDR3 is CASSLDWPGRMRSGYTF. CDR3 coding DNA: TGTGCCAGCAGCTTGGATTGGCCAGGGCGGATGAGAAGTGGCTACACCTTC.

The rearrangement links TRBV5-8 to TRBJ2-1; no firm D call. The CDR3 is made up of 16 amino acids. Trimming shortened V by 0 bases and J by 5 bases, and 15 bases separated the two germline ends. Germline values: CDR1 SGHTS, CDR2 YDEGEE. Here the CDR3 reads CASSLEVWGTDNEQFF. CDR3 DNA sequence: TGTGCCAGCAGCTTGGAGGTATGGGGAACGGACAATGAGCAGTTCTTC.

The chain joins TRBV7-9 to TRBJ1-1, with no clear D. From germline, CDR1 is SEHNR and CDR2 FQNEAQ (reference sequence). This CDR3 is 10 amino acids long. Deletions cut 5 bases from V and 7 bases from J, with 5 bases between. CDR3 DNA: TGTGCCAGCAGCACATTTGAAGCTTTCTTT. As protein: CASSTFEAFF.

This rearrangement joins TRBV10-2 to TRBJ2-7; D remains ambiguous. With 8 bases removed from V and 1 base from J, the gap between germline ends came to 9 bases. CDR3 size: 12 residues. Germline assignment: CDR1 WSHSY and CDR2 SAAADI. The CDR3 spells CASGDTSYEQYV. CDR3 DNA sequence: TGCGCCAGCGGCGACACGTCCTACGAGCAGTACGTC.

The chain couples TRBV30 to TRBJ1-1; D gene unclear. Germline V gene sequence: CDR1 GTSNPN, CDR2 SVGIG (reference sequence). V shed 0 bases and J shed 1 base, with 6 bases lying between them. The CDR3 is 13 amino acids. CDR3 sequence reads: CAWSVERNTEAFF. CDR3 nucleotides: TGTGCCTGGAGTGTGGAGAGGAACACTGAAGCTTTCTTT.

The gene calls are TRBV27 and TRBJ2-3; TRBD2 matches at 7 bases. Germline V gene sequence: CDR1 MNHEY, CDR2 SMNVEV (reference sequence). The CDR3 spans 16 residues. V lost 1 base and J lost 4; bases outside the gene matches: 8. The CDR3 region has the DNA TGTGCCAGCAGTTTATTGGGGGGGAGTGGGTCAGATACGCAGTATTTT. It yields the protein CASSLLGGSGSDTQYF.

The V and J genes are TRBV14 and TRBJ1-1; no reliable D call. CDR3 length equals 13 residues. V lost 8 bases and J lost 2, with 12 bases in between. The germline V gene encodes CDR1 SGHDN and CDR2 FVKESK. The CDR3 sequence: CASATGRNTEAFF. In DNA, the CDR3 is TGTGCCAGCGCGACGGGGAGAAACACTGAAGCTTTCTTT. The full variable domain, rest sourced from reference TRBV14 and TRBJ1-1, is EAGVTQFPSHSVIEKGQTVTLRCDPISGHDNLYWYRRVMGKEIKFLLHFVKESKQDESGMPNNRFLAERTGGTYSTLKVQPAELEDSGVYFCASATGRNTEAFFGQGTRLTVV.

Only one count was recorded for this clone. The V call is TRBV12-5, the J call TRBJ1-5; the D is unclear. This CDR3 is 12 amino acids long. V shed 6 bases and J shed 5 bases, with 8 bases lying between them. The V gene's germline CDR1 is LGHNT and CDR2 FRNRAP. The chain's CDR3 is CASGLGHQPQHF. CDR3 in DNA: TGTGCTAGTGGGCTAGGTCATCAGCCCCAGCATTTT.

This clone turned up a few times. This sequence joins TRBV7-9 and TRBJ1-2, with D unresolved. Trimming pared 5 bases from V and 4 bases from J, leaving 17 bases between. The CDR3 has 15 amino acids. Per germline, CDR1 SEHNR and CDR2 FQNEAQ (reference sequence). The chain's CDR3 is CASSRQGTEAYGYTF. The CDR3 bases are TGTGCCAGCAGCCGTCAAGGTACGGAAGCCTATGGCTACACCTTC.

This clone was seen a handful of times. The rearrangement uses TRBV6-4 and TRBJ1-2; D perhaps matches TRBD1 (5 bases). CDR1 MRHNA and CDR2 SNTAGT come from the germline V gene. V shed 2 bases and J shed 6 bases, with 7 bases lying between them. The CDR3 consists of 12 residues. CDR3 in amino acids: CASSDGGHGYTF. The CDR3, as DNA: TGTGCCAGCAGTGACGGGGGTCATGGCTACACCTTC.

This clone was observed a handful of times. V is TRBV28 and J is TRBJ1-3; no firm D call. V lost 8 bases to trimming and J lost 2 bases, with 4 bases between them. Germline V gene sequence: CDR1 MDHEN, CDR2 SYDVKM. The CDR3 runs 11 residues. In nucleotides, the CDR3 is TGTGCCAGCGGACCTGGAAACACCATATATTTT. Amino acids: CASGPGNTIYF.

This chain uses TRBV9 with TRBJ1-6; D gene unclear. Germline CDR1 SGDLS, CDR2 YYNGEE. This CDR3 comprises 15 residues. V lost 3 bases and J lost 2, with 9 bases in between. The DNA of the CDR3 is TGTGCCAGCAGCGAGAACAGTGCCTATAATTCACCCCTCCACTTT. It encodes CASSENSAYNSPLHF.

The chain employs TRBV11-3 and TRBJ2-7, with D possibly TRBD2 on 6 matching bases. The length of the CDR3 is 15 residues. Germline V gene lookup returns CDR1 SGHNT and CDR2 YENEEA. The V end lost 1 base, the J end lost 7 bases, and 17 bases lay between the germline ends. In DNA form, the CDR3 reads TGTGCCAGCAGCTTAGGGGGCGACGAAAGCGGGGAGCAGTACTTC. It specifies CASSLGGDESGEQYF.

The chain is built from TRBV7-8 and TRBJ1-2; TRBD1 aligns across 7 bases. Germline V lookup: CDR1 SGHVS, CDR2 FQNEAQ. The CDR3 has 12 amino acids. V shed 6 bases, J shed 13 bases, and the junction held 11 bases outside the gene matches. The CDR3 nucleotides read TGTGCCAGCAGTCTCTCGAGGGACAGACGCACCTTC. Protein: CASSLSRDRRTF.

The chain carries TRBV11-3 and TRBJ2-4; TRBD1 matches 8 bases. The CDR3 loop spans 15 amino acids. CDR1 SGHNT and CDR2 YENEEA come from the germline V gene. Trimming cost V 5 bases and J 3 bases; bases outside gene matches: 6. The CDR3 reads CASSLGDRSKNIQYF. The CDR3 bases are TGTGCCAGCAGCCTCGGGGACAGGAGCAAAAACATTCAGTACTTC.

This sequence joins TRBV23-1 and TRBJ2-5; possible D gene TRBD2, 5 bases. TRBV23-1 is noted as an ORF with a role that remains uncertain. The CDR3 consists of 22 residues. Trimming left V 0 bases short and J 4 bases short, with 33 bases between. The CDR3 sequence is CASSQSPRWVQDKPLALETQYF. CDR3 bases: TGCGCCAGCAGTCAATCCCCAAGATGGGTCCAAGACAAGCCGTTAGCGCTAGAGACCCAGTACTTC.

The chain links TRBV2 to TRBJ1-5; 7 bases align to TRBD1. Trimming cost V 1 base and J 9 bases; bases outside gene matches: 3. CDR1 is SNHLY and CDR2 is FYNNEI in the germline V gene. This CDR3 has 13 amino acids. Here the CDR3 DNA reads TGTGCCAGCAGTGAAGTGAACAGGGGGCCCCAGCATTTT. Protein sequence: CASSEVNRGPQHF.

J is TRBJ2-7 and V is TRBV19, with TRBD2 identical over 8 bases. The trim removed 5 bases at V and 4 bases at J, leaving 13 bases unmatched. CDR3 length equals 16 residues. The germline CDR1 and CDR2 sequences are LNHDA and SQIVND (reference sequence). CDR3 bases: TGTGCCAGTAGTCCCCCGGGAGGGCGTCGTCGGTACGAGCAGTACTTC. Translating it yields CASSPPGGRRRYEQYF.

V gene TRBV29-1 combines with J gene TRBJ2-3; 10 positions agree with TRBD1. Losses at the gene ends were 4 bases for V and 7 bases for J; bases not matched to a gene: 5. CDR3 length: 13 amino acids. Germline CDR1 and CDR2: SQVTM and ANQGSEA. CDR3 nucleotide sequence: TGCAGCGTTGGGGGGACAGGGGCATATACGCAGTATTTT. This encodes CSVGGTGAYTQYF.

The rearrangement joins TRBV4-1 to TRBJ2-7; D not resolved. This CDR3 spans 16 amino acids. With 1 base removed from V and 0 bases from J, the gap between germline ends came to 13 bases. Germline V gene sequence: CDR1 MGHRA, CDR2 YSYEKL. The DNA for the CDR3 is TGCGCCAGCAGCCAAGGGAGCGTTCCCTTCTCCTACGAGCAGTACTTC. This codes for CASSQGSVPFSYEQYF.

This chain uses TRBV7-2 with TRBJ2-1, with 8 bases aligning to TRBD2. CDR3 length: 15 amino acids. Looked up from germline, CDR1 is SGHTA and CDR2 is FQGNSA. V trimming: 1 base; J trimming: 7 bases; junction bases outside the gene matches: 6. DNA of the CDR3: TGTGCCAGCAGCTTAGTTAGCGGGGTAGGGAATGAGCAGTTCTTC. Its protein product is CASSLVSGVGNEQFF.